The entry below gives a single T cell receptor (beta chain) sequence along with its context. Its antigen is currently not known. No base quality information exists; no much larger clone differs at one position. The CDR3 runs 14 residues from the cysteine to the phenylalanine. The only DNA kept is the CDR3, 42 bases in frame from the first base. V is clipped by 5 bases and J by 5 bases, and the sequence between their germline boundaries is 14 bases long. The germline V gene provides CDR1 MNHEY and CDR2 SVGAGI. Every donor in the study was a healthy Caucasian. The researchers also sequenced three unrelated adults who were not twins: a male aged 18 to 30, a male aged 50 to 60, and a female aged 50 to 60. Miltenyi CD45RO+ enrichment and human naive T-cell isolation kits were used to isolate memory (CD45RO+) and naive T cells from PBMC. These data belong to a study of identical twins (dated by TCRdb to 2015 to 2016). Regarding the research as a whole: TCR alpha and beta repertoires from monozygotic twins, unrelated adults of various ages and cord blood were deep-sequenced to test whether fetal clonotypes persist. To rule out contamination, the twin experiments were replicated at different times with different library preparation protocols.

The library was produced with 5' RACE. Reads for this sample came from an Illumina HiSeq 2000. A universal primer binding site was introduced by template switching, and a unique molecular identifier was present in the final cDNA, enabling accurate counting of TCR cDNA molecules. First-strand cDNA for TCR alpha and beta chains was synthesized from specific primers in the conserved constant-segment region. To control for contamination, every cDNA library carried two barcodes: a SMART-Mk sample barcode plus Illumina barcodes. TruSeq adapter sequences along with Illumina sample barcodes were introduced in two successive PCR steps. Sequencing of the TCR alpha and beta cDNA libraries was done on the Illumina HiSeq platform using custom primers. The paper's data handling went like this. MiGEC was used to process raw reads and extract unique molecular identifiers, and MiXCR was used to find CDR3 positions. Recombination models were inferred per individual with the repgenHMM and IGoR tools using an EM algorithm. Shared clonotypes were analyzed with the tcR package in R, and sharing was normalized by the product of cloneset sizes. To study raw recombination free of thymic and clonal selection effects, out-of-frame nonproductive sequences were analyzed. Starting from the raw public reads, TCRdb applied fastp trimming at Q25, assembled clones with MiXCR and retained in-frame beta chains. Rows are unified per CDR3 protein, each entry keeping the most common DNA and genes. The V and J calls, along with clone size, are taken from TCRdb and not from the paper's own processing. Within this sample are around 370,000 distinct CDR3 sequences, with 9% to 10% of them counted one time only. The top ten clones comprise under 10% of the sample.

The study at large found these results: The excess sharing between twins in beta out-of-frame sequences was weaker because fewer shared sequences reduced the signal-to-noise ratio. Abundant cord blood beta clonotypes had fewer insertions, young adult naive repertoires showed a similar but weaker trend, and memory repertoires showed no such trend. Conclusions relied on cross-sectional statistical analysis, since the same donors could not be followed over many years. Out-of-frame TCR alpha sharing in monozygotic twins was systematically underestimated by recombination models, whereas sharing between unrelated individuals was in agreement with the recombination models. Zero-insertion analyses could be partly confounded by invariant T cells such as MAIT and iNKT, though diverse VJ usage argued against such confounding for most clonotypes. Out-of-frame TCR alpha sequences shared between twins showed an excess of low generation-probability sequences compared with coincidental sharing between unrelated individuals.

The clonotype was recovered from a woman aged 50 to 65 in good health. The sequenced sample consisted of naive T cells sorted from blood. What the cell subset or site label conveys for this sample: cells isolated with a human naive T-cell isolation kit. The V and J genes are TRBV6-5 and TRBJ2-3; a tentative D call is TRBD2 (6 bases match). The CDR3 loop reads CASSPPSSVDTQYF. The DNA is TGTGCCAGCAGTCCCCCCTCTAGCGTAGATACGCAGTATTTT.